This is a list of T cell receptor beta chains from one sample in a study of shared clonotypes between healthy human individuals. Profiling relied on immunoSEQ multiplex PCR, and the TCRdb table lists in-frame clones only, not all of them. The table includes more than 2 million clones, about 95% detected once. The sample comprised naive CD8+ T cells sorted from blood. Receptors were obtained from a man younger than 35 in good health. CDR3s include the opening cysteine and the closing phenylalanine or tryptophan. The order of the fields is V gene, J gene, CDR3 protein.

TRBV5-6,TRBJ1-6,CASSWGQGSPLHF
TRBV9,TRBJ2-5,CASSVAIQAETQYF
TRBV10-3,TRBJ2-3,CAIRGGLAGSTDTQYF
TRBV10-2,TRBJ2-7,CASSESPGQGHYEQYF
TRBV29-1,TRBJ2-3,CSGALGATSTDTQYF
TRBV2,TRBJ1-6,CASSPSWGQNYNSPLHF
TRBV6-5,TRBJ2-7,CASSYSSGSYEQYF
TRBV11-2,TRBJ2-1,CASSLVGSGNEQFF
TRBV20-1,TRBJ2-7,CSANRETEQYF
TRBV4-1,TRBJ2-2,CASSPPGLAPTGELFF
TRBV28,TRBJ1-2,CASSLSPPTPRDGYTF
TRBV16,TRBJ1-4,CASSQSTAAQNEKLFF
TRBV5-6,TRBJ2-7,CASRPELMGDYEQYF